This TCR beta chain was retrieved from a study of T cells after somatic rescue of genetic block. Produced via immunoSEQ multiplex PCR; TCRdb's table is partial and in-frame only. The sample consists of approximately 88,000 clones, more than 80% of them appearing once. V trimming: 5 bases; J trimming: 4 bases; junction bases outside the gene matches: 8. Germline V gives CDR1 MNHNS, CDR2 SASEGT. CDR3 length: 15 residues. Specimen: peripheral blood mononuclear cells (PBMCs). The chain has TRBV6-1 and TRBJ1-5; TRBD1 aligns across 7 bases. The sequence was collected from a woman aged 18-29 years. DNA for the CDR3: TGTGCCAGCAGTTCCGGGACAGTGACGAATCAGCCCCAGCATTTT. It codes for CASSSGTVTNQPQHF.